This T cell receptor beta chain was sequenced during a study of breast tumors, draining lymph nodes, adjacent tissues. Axillary draining lymph nodes of breast cancer patients supplied the node samples. This CDR3 is built from 18 residues. Germline CDR1 and CDR2: MRHNA and SNTAGT. J lost 0 bases, V lost 4 bases, and 15 bases had no gene match. This clonotype was seen many times. TCRdb analysed the multiplex PCR reads with MiXCR anew, one entry per CDR3 protein. The table includes about 130,000 distinct CDR3 sequences, 20% to 25% detected once. The rearrangement uses TRBV6-4 and TRBJ2-7; 7 bases line up with TRBD2. Sequenced material: axillary lymph node tissue. The origin of this receptor is a female donor with breast cancer. Some clones in this sample may be carry-over from other donors' samples. The CDR3 DNA sequence: TGTGCCAGCAGTGTTACTCCACTAGCGACGACCAGCTCCTACGAGCAGTACTTC. It yields the protein CASSVTPLATTSSYEQYF.